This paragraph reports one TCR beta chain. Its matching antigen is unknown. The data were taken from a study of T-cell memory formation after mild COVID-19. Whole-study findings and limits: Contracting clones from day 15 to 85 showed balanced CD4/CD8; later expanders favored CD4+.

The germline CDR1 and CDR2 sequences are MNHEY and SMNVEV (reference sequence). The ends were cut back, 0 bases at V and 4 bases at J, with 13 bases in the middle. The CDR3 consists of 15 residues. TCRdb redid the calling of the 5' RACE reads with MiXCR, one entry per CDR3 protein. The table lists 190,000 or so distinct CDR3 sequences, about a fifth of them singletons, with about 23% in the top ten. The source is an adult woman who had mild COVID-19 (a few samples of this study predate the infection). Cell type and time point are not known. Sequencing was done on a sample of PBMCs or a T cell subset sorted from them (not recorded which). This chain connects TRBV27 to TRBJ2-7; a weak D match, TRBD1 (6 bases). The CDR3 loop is CASSLSGQFAYEQYF. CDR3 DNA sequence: TGTGCCAGCAGTTTATCCGGACAGTTTGCTTACGAGCAGTACTTC.